Below, 18 T cell receptor beta chains from the same sample are listed, as sequenced in a study of cytomegalovirus exposure and HLA in healthy donors. Primers included in the PCR were 60 Vbeta and 13 Jbeta primers. The assay was immunoSEQ multiplex PCR, and TCRdb's table has in-frame clones only and misses some. The table includes roughly 290,000 clones, around 90% detected once. Sequencing was carried out using PBMCs. These receptors were taken from a woman aged 18-29 years in good health and CMV-seronegative.

The J gene is TRBJ2-7, the V gene TRBV5-4; TRBD1 aligns across 9 bases. CDR1 is SGHNT and CDR2 is YYREEE in the germline V gene (reference sequence). V shed 2 bases, J shed 3 bases, and the junction held 3 bases outside the gene matches. The length of the CDR3 is 14 residues. This CDR3 reads CASSFPGQGYEQYF. Here the CDR3 DNA reads TGTGCCAGCAGCTTCCCGGGACAGGGCTACGAGCAGTACTTC.

This chain connects TRBV9 to TRBJ1-1, with a weak D call TRBD1 (6 bases). V dropped 6 bases and J dropped 2 bases, with 11 bases sitting between them. In germline, CDR1 is SGDLS, CDR2 YYNGEE. This CDR3 is 13 amino acids long. CDR3 DNA: TGTGCCAGCAACAGGGATTTAAACACTGAAGCTTTCTTT. This encodes CASNRDLNTEAFF.

Turning to this clone: Other DNA sequences in this specimen translate into the identical CDR3. The J gene is TRBJ2-5, the V gene TRBV6-5; TRBD2 might be the D (7 bases). This CDR3 contains 14 residues. Per the germline V gene, CDR1 is MNHEY and CDR2 is SVGAGI. The V end lost 6 bases, the J end lost 4 bases, and 15 bases lay between the germline ends. CDR3 sequence reads: CASSPPGGRETQYF. CDR3 DNA sequence: TGTGCCAGCAGCCCTCCGGGGGGCCGAGAGACCCAGTACTTC.

The V call is TRBV6-5, the J call TRBJ2-7; the D is unclear. V was clipped by 6 bases and J by 2 bases, with 14 bases between them. The CDR3 sequence is 14 residues long. Germline-derived CDR1 and CDR2 are MNHEY and SVGAGI. The CDR3 DNA follows: TGTGCCAGCAGCTACGGCGGCAGCCCCTACGAGCAGTACTTC. The encoded protein is CASSYGGSPYEQYF.

This clone was picked up one time. The chain has TRBV6-5 and TRBJ2-5; D gene uncertain. Germline V gives CDR1 MNHEY, CDR2 SVGAGI. V lost 0 bases to trimming and J lost 5 bases, with 13 bases between them. The CDR3 covers 15 residues. The CDR3, as DNA: TGTGCCAGCAGTTACTCCAGCGCATTTACGGAGACCCAGTACTTC. It encodes CASSYSSAFTETQYF.

The rearrangement links TRBV15 to TRBJ2-3; 10 positions match TRBD2. The V segment lost 3 bases and the J segment 4 bases; nucleotides outside the gene matches: 4. Germline lookup yields CDR1 LNHNV and CDR2 YYDKDF (reference sequence). This CDR3 spans 15 amino acids. This CDR3 is CATSSSGGRPDTQYF. The CDR3 region has the DNA TGTGCCACCAGCAGTAGCGGGGGGCGCCCAGATACGCAGTATTTT.

This sequence joins TRBV5-1 and TRBJ2-5; D not resolved. CDR1 SGHRS and CDR2 YFSETQ come from the germline V gene. The CDR3 loop spans 14 amino acids. With 4 bases removed from V and 0 bases from J, the gap between germline ends came to 10 bases. The CDR3 nucleotides read TGCGCCAGCAGCCCCCCAGGATACCAAGAGACCCAGTACTTC. It is translated as CASSPPGYQETQYF.

This chain uses TRBV4-1 with TRBJ2-1; 10 bases map to TRBD2. V lost 1 base, J lost 7 bases, and 7 bases stayed unmatched. Germline V gene lookup returns CDR1 MGHRA and CDR2 YSYEKL. The CDR3 spans 16 residues. This chain's CDR3 is CASSQGERGGWNEQFF. The CDR3, as DNA: TGCGCCAGCAGCCAAGGGGAGCGGGGGGGCTGGAATGAGCAGTTCTTC.

The J gene is TRBJ2-5, the V gene TRBV13, with TRBD2 matching 9 bases. Germline V lookup: CDR1 PRHDT, CDR2 FYEKMQ (reference sequence). The CDR3 is 16 amino acids. The V gene end was trimmed by 5 bases and the J gene end by 0 bases; junction bases not matched to a gene: 7. The CDR3 loop is CASSSPSSGDQETQYF. As DNA, the CDR3 is TGTGCCAGCAGCAGCCCCTCTAGCGGGGACCAAGAGACCCAGTACTTC.

CDR3 loop: CASQRTGGATEAFF. The CDR3, as DNA: TGCGCCAGCCAGAGGACAGGGGGCGCGACTGAAGCTTTCTTT. The rearrangement joins TRBV4-1 to TRBJ1-1, with 11 bases fitting TRBD1. The CDR3 contains 14 residues. Trimming took 8 bases from V and 5 from J; bases not matched to a gene: 7. Germline-derived CDR1 and CDR2 are MGHRA and YSYEKL.

The rearrangement joins TRBV29-1 to TRBJ1-1; D remains ambiguous. CDR1 is SQVTM, CDR2 ANQGSEA, per germline. The length of the CDR3 is 12 residues. V was shortened by 4 bases and J by 1 base, with 7 bases between the two germline ends. The CDR3 DNA follows: TGCAGCGTTGCCGGAGCGAACACTGAAGCTTTCTTT. Its translation: CSVAGANTEAFF.

V and J are TRBV16 and TRBJ2-7, with D possibly being TRBD1 (5 bases). The CDR3 runs 12 residues. The germline V and J ends were trimmed by 4 bases and 4 bases, with 8 bases remaining between them. The germline V gene has CDR1 KGHSY and CDR2 FQNENV. This CDR3 is CASSRTGYEQYF. CDR3 coding DNA: TGTGCCAGCAGCCGCACAGGTTACGAGCAGTACTTC.

The chain recombines TRBV6-1 with TRBJ1-3; 7 bases align to TRBD1. V lost 4 bases to trimming and J lost 1 base; unmatched junction nucleotides: 10. Germline-derived CDR1 and CDR2 are MNHNS and SASEGT. The CDR3 length is 17 residues. CDR3 nucleotides: TGTGCCAGCAGTGGGGACAGCCGCTATACTTCTGGAAACACCATATATTTT. This encodes CASSGDSRYTSGNTIYF.

This rearrangement joins TRBV14 to TRBJ2-7; TRBD2 matches 7 bases. The CDR3 consists of 13 residues. Germline V gene lookup returns CDR1 SGHDN and CDR2 FVKESK. V gave up 6 bases and J gave up 0 bases; unmatched junction bases: 2. The CDR3 loop is CASRGGISYEQYF. In DNA, the CDR3 is TGTGCCAGCAGGGGAGGGATCTCCTACGAGCAGTACTTC. The variable domain in full, completed from reference TRBV14 and TRBJ2-7, reads EAGVTQFPSHSVIEKGQTVTLRCDPISGHDNLYWYRRVMGKEIKFLLHFVKESKQDESGMPNNRFLAERTGGTYSTLKVQPAELEDSGVYFCASRGGISYEQYFGPGTRLTVT.

The J gene is TRBJ2-5, the V gene TRBV7-9; the match to TRBD1 covers 12 bases. From germline, CDR1 is SEHNR and CDR2 FQNEAQ (reference sequence). The CDR3 loop spans 15 amino acids. V was pared by 4 bases and J by 5 bases, with 5 bases of the junction left unmatched. The CDR3 sequence: CASSSGQGAGETQYF. CDR3 in DNA: TGTGCCAGCAGCTCGGGACAGGGGGCGGGGGAGACCCAGTACTTC.

The rearrangement joins TRBV9 to TRBJ1-2; D gene unclear. CDR1 is SGDLS and CDR2 is YYNGEE in the germline V gene. CDR3 length equals 14 residues. V lost 4 bases and J lost 4, with 14 bases in between. The CDR3: CASSPTWEIYGYTF. In DNA, the CDR3 is TGTGCCAGCAGCCCCACGTGGGAGATCTATGGCTACACCTTC.

The CDR3 loop is CASSLLAGSGGELFF. The DNA of the CDR3 is TGTGCCAGCAGCCTCCTAGCGGGGTCCGGCGGGGAGCTGTTTTTT. The V and J genes are TRBV5-4 and TRBJ2-2, with 9 bases lining up with TRBD2. This CDR3 has 15 amino acids. V shed 4 bases, J shed 7 bases, and the junction held 8 bases outside the gene matches. Germline values: CDR1 SGHNT, CDR2 YYREEE (reference sequence).

This chain joins TRBV7-3 and TRBJ2-3, with 9 bases matching TRBD2. V lost 2 bases and J lost 0; bases outside the gene matches: 3. Germline lookup yields CDR1 SGHTA and CDR2 FQGTGA. The CDR3 is made up of 16 amino acids. The CDR3 region has the DNA TGTGCCAGCAGCTTATTCAGCGGGGGGAGCACAGATACGCAGTATTTT. This codes for CASSLFSGGSTDTQYF.